This entry lists 6 T cell receptor beta chains sequenced from one sample in a study of vaccination and CD4 T cells after COVID-19. Cultured CD4+ T-cell DNA underwent Oncomine TCR Beta short-read sequencing. TCRdb re-analysed the PCR reads in MiXCR, keeping a single row per CDR3 protein. Of roughly 1,500 distinct CDR3 sequences listed, over 10% were seen once; the top ten hold roughly an eighth. No cognate antigen is known for these TCRs. Specified treatment: roughly 11-day PBMC culture with coronavirus spike peptide pools or control peptides (ViraFEST assay). CD4+ T cells that came from the unexposed donor were collected before the COVID-19 pandemic (2011-2018). The sequenced material came from CD4+ T cells from blood, cultured in vitro. These receptors were obtained from a human donor in good health.

The CDR3 protein is CASSQGSGGYEQYF. The CDR3 DNA follows: TGCGCCAGCAGCCAAGGCTCGGGGGGCTACGAGCAGTACTTC. The V and J genes are TRBV4-1 and TRBJ2-7; 7 nucleotides agree with TRBD2. CDR1 is MGHRA and CDR2 is YSYEKL in the germline V gene. Trimming cost V 1 base and J 3 bases; bases outside gene matches: 3. The length of the CDR3 is 14 residues.

This clonotype was observed a few times. J is TRBJ2-3 and V is TRBV18; D not certain. Germline loops: CDR1 KGHSH, CDR2 LQKENI. CDR3 size: 15 residues. V was clipped by 8 bases and J by 0 bases, with 15 bases between them. Written as DNA, the CDR3 is TGTGCCAGCCAGACTTGGTCAGCTAGCACAGATACGCAGTATTTT. Protein product: CASQTWSASTDTQYF.

This clonotype is judged medium-sized (0.01 to 0.1%). The V gene is TRBV7-2, the J gene TRBJ2-5; D is tentatively TRBD1 or TRBD2 (5 bases each). V lost 0 bases to trimming and J lost 5 bases, with 10 bases between them. CDR1 is SGHTA, CDR2 FQGNSA, per germline. There are 14 residues in the CDR3. The CDR3 region is CASSLAGREETQYF. CDR3 nucleotides: TGTGCCAGCAGCTTAGCGGGCAGGGAGGAGACCCAGTACTTC.

This clonotype was seen a handful of times. This chain connects TRBV18 to TRBJ1-2; TRBD1 matches at 7 bases. The germline CDR1 and CDR2 sequences are KGHSH and LQKENI. This CDR3 is built from 15 residues. Losses at the gene ends were 4 bases for V and 3 bases for J; bases not matched to a gene: 8. CDR3 protein: CASSLHRQGDYGYTF. The CDR3, as DNA: TGTGCCAGCTCACTCCACCGACAGGGCGACTATGGCTACACCTTC.

By sample share, this clonotype is medium-sized. The chain recombines TRBV2 with TRBJ2-5, with 7 bases lining up with TRBD2. J lost 6 bases, V lost 6 bases, and 13 bases had no gene match. CDR3 size: 15 residues. CDR1 and CDR2 from the germline V gene are SNHLY and FYNNEI. The CDR3 DNA follows: TGTGCCAGCAGAAGTGGTCCTAGCGGCGCACAGACCCAGTACTTC. The encoded protein is CASRSGPSGAQTQYF.

The rearrangement uses TRBV5-1 and TRBJ1-4, with 9 bases identical to TRBD1. The length of the CDR3 is 14 residues. Looked up from germline, CDR1 is SGHRS and CDR2 is YFSETQ. With V trimmed by 5 bases and J by 7 bases, 6 bases remained unmatched. The CDR3 protein is CASRSGQGGEKLFF. The CDR3 nucleotides are TGCGCCAGCAGATCGGGACAGGGTGGTGAAAAACTGTTTTTT.